This T cell receptor beta chain is drawn from a study of T cell repertoires in cytomegalovirus infection. TCRdb re-derived calls from the reads in MiXCR, one entry per CDR3 protein. This sample has around 440,000 distinct CDR3 sequences, with about 11% found just once. This CDR3 is built from 17 residues. V gave up 5 bases and J gave up 5 bases; unmatched junction bases: 9. The sample holds many counts of this clonotype. The sequence was obtained from a human donor in good health (CMV status not recorded). Some clones in this sample may be carry-over from other donors' samples. The V and J genes are TRBV12-3 or TRBV12-4 and TRBJ2-5; TRBD2 agrees at 15 bases. Sequences were obtained from PBMCs. CDR3 in amino acids: CASSPLGTSGGRETQYF. In DNA, the CDR3 is TGTGCCAGCAGTCCACTCGGGACTAGCGGGGGGAGGGAGACCCAGTACTTC.